This T cell receptor (beta chain) was recovered during a study of blood T cell repertoires in COVID-19. The CDR3 spans 13 residues. Trimming took 8 bases from V and 8 from J, leaving 16 bases between them. CDR1 and CDR2 from the germline V gene are LNHDA and SQIVND (reference sequence). Sequencing was performed with immunoSEQ multiplex PCR; in TCRdb, only in-frame clones are kept and a portion is missing. The sample records over 110,000 clones, over 70% being singletons. The TCR sequence derives from a woman in her sixties with acute or convalescent COVID-19. V gene TRBV19 combines with J gene TRBJ2-1; D may be TRBD2 (5 bases). Source material: peripheral blood. This CDR3 reads CASQDWGSDEQFF. CDR3 DNA sequence: TGTGCCAGTCAGGACTGGGGATCAGATGAGCAGTTCTTC.